The 3 T cell receptor beta chains reported below all come from one sample, sequenced in a study of Graves' ophthalmopathy and Graves' hyperthyroidism. Scientists amplified the TCR beta CDR3 regions from RNA transcripts. Scientists carried out first-round RT-PCR using HTBI primers and then a second-round multiplex PCR. TCRdb recomputed calls from the multiplex PCR reads with MiXCR, one row per CDR3 protein. The profile shows approximately 480,000 distinct CDR3 sequences, over 13% of them singletons. The specimen sequenced was blood. These receptors were taken from a woman in her 30s with Graves' ophthalmopathy.

This clonotype was recorded many times. This chain links TRBV27 with TRBJ1-2; no clear D gene. Trimming took off 5 bases at V and 4 bases at J, with 14 bases between the two ends. The CDR3 extends over 14 amino acids. The germline gives CDR1 MNHEY, CDR2 SMNVEV (reference sequence). The CDR3 sequence is CASSRQDLGYGYTF. CDR3 nucleotides: TGTGCCAGCAGTCGGCAGGACCTCGGCTATGGCTACACCTTC.

At least ten counts were recorded for this clonotype. The V and J genes are TRBV4-1 and TRBJ2-7; 10 positions match TRBD2. The CDR3 loop spans 16 amino acids. Germline values: CDR1 MGHRA, CDR2 YSYEKL. With 5 bases clipped from V and 5 bases from J, the junction kept 12 bases outside the gene matches. CDR3 in amino acids: CASSDGLAGVSHEQYF. Here the CDR3 DNA reads TGCGCCAGCAGCGACGGTCTAGCGGGAGTCTCTCACGAGCAGTACTTC.

Many counts were recorded for this clonotype. The genes are TRBV28 and TRBJ2-5; 9 nucleotides align to TRBD2. The CDR3 totals 15 residues. The trim removed 3 bases at V and 2 bases at J, leaving 4 bases unmatched. Looked up from germline, CDR1 is MDHEN and CDR2 is SYDVKM. The CDR3 DNA reads as TGTGCCAGCAGTTTTCGACTAGCGGAACAAGAGACCCAGTACTTC. Translation gives CASSFRLAEQETQYF.